Presented here are 9 T cell receptor beta chains from one specimen sequenced in a study of CD8 T cells in Susac syndrome. An amount of RNA that ranged from roughly 0.45 to 1 ug was reverse transcribed with random hexamers. TCRdb fed the immunoSEQ multiplex PCR reads into MiXCR, producing one record per CDR3 protein. The table has around 130,000 distinct CDR3 sequences, 75% to 90% seen once. Source material: CD8+ T cells from PBMCs. All receptors derive from a human donor with multiple sclerosis.

This chain joins TRBV4-3 and TRBJ2-1; unclear D gene. V was clipped by 0 bases and J by 7 bases, with 7 bases between them. The V gene's germline CDR1 is LGHNA and CDR2 YSLEER. This CDR3 is built from 13 residues. This CDR3 is CASSQDLGNEQFF. The CDR3 bases are TGCGCCAGCAGCCAAGATCTAGGGAATGAGCAGTTCTTC.

As to this clonotype: Germline and junction disagree at one end, which may indicate a read error. V and J are TRBV11-2 and TRBJ2-2, with TRBD2 as a possible D gene (7 bases). CDR1 and CDR2 (germline): SGHAT, FQNNGV. The CDR3 is made up of 14 amino acids. CDR3 sequence: CPSSLVGGPGELFF. The CDR3 bases are TGTCCCAGCAGCTTAGTGGGGGGGCCCGGGGAGCTGTTTTTT.

Only a few counts were recorded for this clonotype. The V and J genes are TRBV7-2 and TRBJ2-1, with TRBD1 matching 7 bases. Trimming cost V 2 bases and J 8 bases; bases outside gene matches: 9. The CDR3 consists of 15 residues. The germline gives CDR1 SGHTA, CDR2 FQGNSA. CDR3 residues: CASSLPRQGGDEQFF. The CDR3 DNA reads TGTGCCAGCAGCTTACCGAGACAGGGTGGGGATGAGCAGTTCTTC.

V gene TRBV5-1 combines with J gene TRBJ1-3; tentatively, D is TRBD1 (5 bases). Trimming took off 3 bases at V and 5 bases at J, with 15 bases between the two ends. The germline CDR1 and CDR2 sequences are SGHRS and YFSETQ. The CDR3 length is 15 residues. The DNA of the CDR3 is TGCGCCAGCAGCTGGGGGACCCAGTGGAGAAACACCATATATTTT. It yields the protein CASSWGTQWRNTIYF.

The V call is TRBV9, the J call TRBJ1-1; D gene unclear. CDR3 length equals 13 residues. The V gene's germline CDR1 is SGDLS and CDR2 YYNGEE. The V and J ends lost 3 bases and 2 bases respectively, with 8 bases between them. The CDR3 is CASSGSLNTEAFF. The CDR3 nucleotides are TGTGCCAGCAGCGGATCGTTAAACACTGAAGCTTTCTTT.

The CDR3 nucleotides read TGTGCCAGTAGTAGTACACCCGATAACACTGAAGCTTTCTTT. Protein sequence: CASSSTPDNTEAFF. The rearrangement uses TRBV19 and TRBJ1-1; no firm D call. The germline gives CDR1 LNHDA, CDR2 SQIVND (reference sequence). The CDR3 contains 14 residues. The V end was cut by 4 bases, the J end by 2 bases, with 11 bases between.

The J gene is TRBJ1-2, the V gene TRBV4-3, with 8 bases that match TRBD1. After removal of 1 base from V and 3 bases from J, the junction contained 7 bases not matched to a gene. CDR1 is LGHNA, CDR2 YSLEER, per germline. The CDR3 length is 16 residues. The CDR3: CASSQGRGTGDYGYTF. CDR3 nucleotides: TGCGCCAGCAGCCAAGGGAGAGGGACAGGAGACTATGGCTACACCTTC.

The V gene is TRBV2, the J gene TRBJ2-2; TRBD1 agrees at 7 bases. Germline V gene data show CDR1 as SNHLY and CDR2 as FYNNEI. The CDR3 covers 16 residues. The V gene end was trimmed by 10 bases and the J gene end by 4 bases; junction bases not matched to a gene: 15. CDR3 sequence reads: CATSTHTGTVTGELFF. CDR3 in DNA: TGTGCCACCAGCACCCACACCGGGACAGTCACCGGGGAGCTGTTTTTT.

This clonotype has more than one count but fewer than ten. This rearrangement joins TRBV4-1 to TRBJ1-1; D is undetermined. There are 15 residues in the CDR3. CDR1 MGHRA and CDR2 YSYEKL come from the germline V gene. V was trimmed by 0 bases and J by 1 base, leaving 9 bases between them. The CDR3 nucleotides read TGCGCCAGCAGCCAAGATAGCTCACGGAACACTGAAGCTTTCTTT. It translates to CASSQDSSRNTEAFF.